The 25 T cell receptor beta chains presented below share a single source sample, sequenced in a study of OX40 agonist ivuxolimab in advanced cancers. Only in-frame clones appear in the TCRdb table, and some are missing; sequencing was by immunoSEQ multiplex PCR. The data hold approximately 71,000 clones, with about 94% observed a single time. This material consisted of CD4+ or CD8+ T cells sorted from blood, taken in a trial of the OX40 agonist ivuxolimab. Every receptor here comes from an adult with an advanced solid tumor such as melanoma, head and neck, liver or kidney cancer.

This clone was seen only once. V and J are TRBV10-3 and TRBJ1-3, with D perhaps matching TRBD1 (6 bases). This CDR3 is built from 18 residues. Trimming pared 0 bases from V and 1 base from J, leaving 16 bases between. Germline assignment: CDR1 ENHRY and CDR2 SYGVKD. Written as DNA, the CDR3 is TGTGCCATCAGTGAGTCGGGCACAGGGAGGAGGTCTGGAAACACCATATATTTT. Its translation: CAISESGTGRRSGNTIYF.

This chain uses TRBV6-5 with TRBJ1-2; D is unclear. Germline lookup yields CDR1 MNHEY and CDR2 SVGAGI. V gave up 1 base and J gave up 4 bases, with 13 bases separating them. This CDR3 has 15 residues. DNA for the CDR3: TGTGCCAGCAGTTACTTCCGACCCTTTCTCTATGGCTACACCTTC. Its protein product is CASSYFRPFLYGYTF.

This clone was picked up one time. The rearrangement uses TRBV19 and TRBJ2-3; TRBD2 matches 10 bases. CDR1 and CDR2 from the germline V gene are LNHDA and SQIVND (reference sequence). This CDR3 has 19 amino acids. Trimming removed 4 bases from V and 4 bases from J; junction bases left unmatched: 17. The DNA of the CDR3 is TGTGCCAGTAGTACCCCTAGCGGGGGAACACGGCCGGAGGCAGATACGCAGTATTTT. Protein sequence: CASSTPSGGTRPEADTQYF.

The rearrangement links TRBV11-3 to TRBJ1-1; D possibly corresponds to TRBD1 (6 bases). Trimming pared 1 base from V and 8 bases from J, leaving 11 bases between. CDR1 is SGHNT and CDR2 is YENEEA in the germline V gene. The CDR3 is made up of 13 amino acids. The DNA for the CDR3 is TGTGCCAGCAGCTTAGGGGGGCGAGAGGAAGCTTTCTTT. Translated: CASSLGGREEAFF.

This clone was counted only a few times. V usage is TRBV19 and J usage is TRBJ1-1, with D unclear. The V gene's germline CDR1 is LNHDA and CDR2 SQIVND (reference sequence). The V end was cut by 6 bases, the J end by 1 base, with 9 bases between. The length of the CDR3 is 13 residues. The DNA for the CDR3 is TGTGCCAGTAGCCTGACATCGAACACTGAAGCTTTCTTT. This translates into CASSLTSNTEAFF.

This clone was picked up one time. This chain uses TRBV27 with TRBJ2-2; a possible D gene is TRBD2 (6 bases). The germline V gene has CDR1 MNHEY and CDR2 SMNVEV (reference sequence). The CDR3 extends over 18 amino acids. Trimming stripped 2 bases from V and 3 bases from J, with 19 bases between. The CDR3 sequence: CASSLPFRVGGDTGELFF. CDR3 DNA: TGTGCCAGCAGTTTACCGTTTCGCGTGGGGGGAGACACCGGGGAGCTGTTTTTT.

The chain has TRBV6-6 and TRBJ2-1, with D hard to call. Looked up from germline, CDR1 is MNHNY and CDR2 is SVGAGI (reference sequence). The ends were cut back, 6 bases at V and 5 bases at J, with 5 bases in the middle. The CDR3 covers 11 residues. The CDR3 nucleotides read TGTGCCAGCAGGCAGGACAATGAGCAGTTCTTC. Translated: CASRQDNEQFF.

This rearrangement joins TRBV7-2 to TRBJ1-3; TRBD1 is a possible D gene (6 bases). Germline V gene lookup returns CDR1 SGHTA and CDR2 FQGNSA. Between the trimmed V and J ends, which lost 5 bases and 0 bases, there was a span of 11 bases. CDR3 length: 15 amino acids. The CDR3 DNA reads TGTGCCAGCAGCACCGACAGGTCCTCTGGAAACACCATATATTTT. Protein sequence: CASSTDRSSGNTIYF.

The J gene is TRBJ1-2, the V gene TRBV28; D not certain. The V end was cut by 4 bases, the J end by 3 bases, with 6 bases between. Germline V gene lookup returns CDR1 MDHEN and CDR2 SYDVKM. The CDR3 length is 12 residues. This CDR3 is CASSYQHYGYTF. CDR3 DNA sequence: TGTGCCAGCAGTTATCAGCACTATGGCTACACCTTC.

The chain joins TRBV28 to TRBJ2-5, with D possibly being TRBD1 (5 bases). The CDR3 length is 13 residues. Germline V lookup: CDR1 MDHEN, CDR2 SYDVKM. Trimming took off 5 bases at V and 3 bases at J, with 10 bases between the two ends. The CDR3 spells CASSPTGEETQYF. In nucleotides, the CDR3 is TGTGCCAGCAGTCCCACAGGAGAAGAGACCCAGTACTTC.

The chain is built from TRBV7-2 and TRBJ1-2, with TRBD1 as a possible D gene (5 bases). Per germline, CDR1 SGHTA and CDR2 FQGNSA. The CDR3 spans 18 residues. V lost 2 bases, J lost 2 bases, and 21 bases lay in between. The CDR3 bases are TGTGCCAGCAGCTTAAAGAGGGGCGACCCGGTAACCAACTATGGCTACACCTTC. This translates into CASSLKRGDPVTNYGYTF.

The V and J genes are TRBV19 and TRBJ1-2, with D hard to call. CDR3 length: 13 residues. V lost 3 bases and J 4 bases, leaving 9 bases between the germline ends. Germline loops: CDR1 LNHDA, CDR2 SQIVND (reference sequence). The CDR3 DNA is TGTGCCAGTAGTATCGGCCAGATCTATGGCTACACCTTC. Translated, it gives CASSIGQIYGYTF.

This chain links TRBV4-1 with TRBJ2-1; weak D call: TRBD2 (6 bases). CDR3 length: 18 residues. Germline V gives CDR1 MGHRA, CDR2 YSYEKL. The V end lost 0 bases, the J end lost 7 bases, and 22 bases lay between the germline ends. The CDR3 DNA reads TGCGCCAGCAGCCAAGATAGGGTAGCGGTGCCAATTAGAAATGAGCAGTTCTTC. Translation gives CASSQDRVAVPIRNEQFF.

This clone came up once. In nucleotides, the CDR3 is TGTGCCTGGAGGGGTACCTCCCCGAAGACACTGAGCTCCTACGAGCAGTACTTC. Amino acids: CAWRGTSPKTLSSYEQYF. V usage is TRBV30 and J usage is TRBJ2-7; D call uncertain. CDR3 length: 18 amino acids. The V and J ends lost 3 bases and 0 bases respectively, with 24 bases between them. Germline CDR1 and CDR2: GTSNPN and SVGIG (reference sequence).

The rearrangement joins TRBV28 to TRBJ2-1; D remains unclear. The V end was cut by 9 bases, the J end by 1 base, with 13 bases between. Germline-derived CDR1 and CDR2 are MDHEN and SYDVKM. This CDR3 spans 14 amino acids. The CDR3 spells CASAAESSYNEQFF. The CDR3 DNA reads TGTGCCAGTGCGGCCGAGTCGTCCTACAATGAGCAGTTCTTC.

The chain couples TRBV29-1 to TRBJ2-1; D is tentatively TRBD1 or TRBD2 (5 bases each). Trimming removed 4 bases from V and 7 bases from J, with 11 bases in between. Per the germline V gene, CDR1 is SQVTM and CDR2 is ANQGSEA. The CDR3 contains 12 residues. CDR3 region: CSVAGWGNEQFF. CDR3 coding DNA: TGCAGCGTTGCAGGCTGGGGGAATGAGCAGTTCTTC.

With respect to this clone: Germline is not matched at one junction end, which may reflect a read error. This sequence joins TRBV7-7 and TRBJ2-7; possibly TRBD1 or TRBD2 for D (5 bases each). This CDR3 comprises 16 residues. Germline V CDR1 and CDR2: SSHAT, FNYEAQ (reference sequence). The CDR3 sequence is CASSSRWGTSYYEQYF. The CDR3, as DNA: TGTGCTAGCAGCTCTCGGTGGGGGACCTCCTACTACGAGCAGTACTTC.

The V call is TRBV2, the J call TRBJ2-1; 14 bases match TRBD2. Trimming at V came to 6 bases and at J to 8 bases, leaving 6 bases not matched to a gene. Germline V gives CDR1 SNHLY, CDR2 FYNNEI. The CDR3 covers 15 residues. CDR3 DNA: TGTGCCAGCAGGGCGACTAGCGGGAGGGTACATGAGCAGTTCTTC. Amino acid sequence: CASRATSGRVHEQFF.

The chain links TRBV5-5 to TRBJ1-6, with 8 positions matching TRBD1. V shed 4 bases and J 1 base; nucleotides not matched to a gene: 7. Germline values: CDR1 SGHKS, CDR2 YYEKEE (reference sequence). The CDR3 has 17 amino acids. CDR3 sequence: CASSPWTGPSYNSPLHF. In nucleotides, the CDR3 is TGTGCCAGCAGCCCATGGACAGGGCCATCCTATAATTCACCCCTCCACTTT.

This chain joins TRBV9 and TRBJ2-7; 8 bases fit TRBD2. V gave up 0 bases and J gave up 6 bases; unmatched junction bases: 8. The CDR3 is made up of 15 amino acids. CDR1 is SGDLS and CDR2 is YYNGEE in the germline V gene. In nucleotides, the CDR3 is TGTGCCAGCAGCGTAGTTGGCGGGGGGCCCGGCGAGCAGTACTTC. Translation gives CASSVVGGGPGEQYF.

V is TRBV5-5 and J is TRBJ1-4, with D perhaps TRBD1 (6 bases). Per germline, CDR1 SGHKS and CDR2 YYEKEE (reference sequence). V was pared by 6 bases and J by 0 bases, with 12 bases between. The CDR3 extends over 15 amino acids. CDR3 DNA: TGTGCCAGCACCTTACAGGGCCCAACTAATGAAAAACTGTTTTTT. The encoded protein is CASTLQGPTNEKLFF.

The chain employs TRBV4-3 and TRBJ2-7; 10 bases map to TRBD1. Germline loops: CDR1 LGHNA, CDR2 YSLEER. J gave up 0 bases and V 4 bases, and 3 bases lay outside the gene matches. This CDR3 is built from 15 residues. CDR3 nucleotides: TGCGCCAGCAGCCCCGGGACAGGGGTCTCCTACGAGCAGTACTTC. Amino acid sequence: CASSPGTGVSYEQYF.

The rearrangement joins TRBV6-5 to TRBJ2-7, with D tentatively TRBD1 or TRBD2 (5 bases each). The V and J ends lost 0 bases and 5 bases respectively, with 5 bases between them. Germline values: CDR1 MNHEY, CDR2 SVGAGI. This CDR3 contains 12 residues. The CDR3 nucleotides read TGTGCCAGCAGTTACTCGGGGGACGAGCAGTACTTC. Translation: CASSYSGDEQYF.

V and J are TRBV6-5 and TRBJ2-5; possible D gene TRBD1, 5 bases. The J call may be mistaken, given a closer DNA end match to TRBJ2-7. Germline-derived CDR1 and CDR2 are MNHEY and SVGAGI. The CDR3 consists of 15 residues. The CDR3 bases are TGTGCCAGCAGTTACTCGAGTGGCAGGGACTACGAGCAGTACTTC. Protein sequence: CASSYSSGRDYEQYF.

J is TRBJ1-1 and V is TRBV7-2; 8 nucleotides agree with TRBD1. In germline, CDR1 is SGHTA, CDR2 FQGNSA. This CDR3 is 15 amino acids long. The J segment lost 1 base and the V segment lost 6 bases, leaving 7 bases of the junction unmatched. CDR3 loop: CASSRTGGWNTEAFF. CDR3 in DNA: TGTGCCAGCAGTCGTACAGGGGGATGGAACACTGAAGCTTTCTTT.